The 11 T cell receptor beta chains presented below share a single source sample, sequenced in a study of blood T cell repertoires in COVID-19 (dated by TCRdb to between 2020 and 2021). Receptor amplification or capture employed the immunoSEQ multiplex PCR assay. Sourced from immuneACCESS, this table was stored by TCRdb with only in-frame sequences that have V and J called. A share of the clones is absent; for the studies checked, an unresolved V gene accounts for under half, and the remainder has no known explanation. The sample records some 370,000 clones, about 89% of which are singletons. More than 9% of the sample rests with the top ten. Sequencing was carried out using peripheral blood. These receptors were collected from a woman in her thirties with COVID-19, enrolled during active disease.

This clone was counted a few times. This chain links TRBV6-5 with TRBJ1-6, with D unclear. The germline CDR1 and CDR2 sequences are MNHEY and SVGAGI. The CDR3 has 16 residues. The V end was cut by 0 bases, the J end by 10 bases, with 16 bases between. The CDR3 region has the DNA TGTGCCAGCAGTTACTCGAACGGCCGGGTTCGGTCACCCCTCCACTTT. It translates to CASSYSNGRVRSPLHF.

J is TRBJ1-5 and V is TRBV27, with D tentatively TRBD1 (5 bases). Germline CDR1 and CDR2: MNHEY and SMNVEV (reference sequence). Trimming cost V 5 bases and J 3 bases, with 17 bases left between them. The CDR3 has 16 amino acids. The CDR3 is CASSPYSTGLNQPQHF. The CDR3 nucleotides are TGTGCCAGCAGTCCCTACTCCACAGGCCTCAATCAGCCCCAGCATTTT.

The sample holds one count of this clone. The chain has TRBV11-2 and TRBJ2-3; 7 bases are shared with TRBD2. The trim removed 4 bases at V and 1 base at J, leaving 5 bases unmatched. Germline V gene data show CDR1 as SGHAT and CDR2 as FQNNGV. The CDR3 covers 15 residues. This CDR3 reads CASSSSGVRTDTQYF. CDR3 bases: TGTGCCAGCAGCTCAAGCGGGGTCCGCACAGATACGCAGTATTTT.

This clone appeared a few times. This chain links TRBV5-1 with TRBJ2-7; 7 nucleotides match TRBD1. The CDR3 extends over 15 amino acids. Germline V CDR1 and CDR2: SGHRS, YFSETQ. With 5 bases clipped from V and 0 bases from J, the junction kept 8 bases outside the gene matches. The CDR3 coding sequence is TGCGCCAGCAGTCCCTCGGGGACAGTCTCCTACGAGCAGTACTTC. Residues: CASSPSGTVSYEQYF. The full variable domain, with the rest looked up from reference TRBV5-1 and TRBJ2-7, is KAGVTQTPRYLIKTRGQQVTLSCSPISGHRSVSWYQQTPGQGLQFLFEYFSETQRNKGNFPGRFSGRQFSNSRSEMNVSTLELGDSALYLCASSPSGTVSYEQYFGPGTRLTVT.

The chain is built from TRBV5-1 and TRBJ2-1; 9 bases match TRBD1. V was pared by 3 bases and J by 8 bases, with 6 bases of the junction left unmatched. The CDR3 covers 14 residues. Per germline, CDR1 SGHRS and CDR2 YFSETQ. The CDR3: CASSSGQGRDEQFF. CDR3 nucleotide sequence: TGCGCCAGCAGCTCAGGACAGGGGAGGGATGAGCAGTTCTTC. Filled out from reference TRBV5-1 and TRBJ2-1, the complete variable domain reads KAGVTQTPRYLIKTRGQQVTLSCSPISGHRSVSWYQQTPGQGLQFLFEYFSETQRNKGNFPGRFSGRQFSNSRSEMNVSTLELGDSALYLCASSSGQGRDEQFFGPGTRLTVL.

This clone was observed many times. This chain joins TRBV4-1 and TRBJ2-3, with unresolved D. Germline CDR1 MGHRA, CDR2 YSYEKL. V gave up 8 bases and J gave up 3 bases, with 15 bases separating them. The CDR3 is 14 amino acids. This chain's CDR3 is CASQRSSPTDTQYF. The CDR3 DNA sequence: TGCGCCAGCCAGCGTTCGTCCCCGACAGATACGCAGTATTTT.

CDR3 amino acids: CASSSAGISYEQYF. CDR3 sequence (DNA): TGTGCCAGCAGCTCCGCCGGGATCTCCTACGAGCAGTACTTC. The chain uses TRBV7-9 and TRBJ2-7, with a possible D match to TRBD2 (5 bases). CDR3 size: 14 residues. Trimming stripped 4 bases from V and 0 bases from J, with 10 bases between. CDR1 SEHNR and CDR2 FQNEAQ come from the germline V gene (reference sequence).

This clone was observed once. CDR3 bases: TGTGCCGGCGGGATGACTAGCGGGAGTGGGGATACGCAGTATTTT. Protein product: CAGGMTSGSGDTQYF. This chain uses TRBV2 with TRBJ2-3; 12 bases are a match to TRBD2. The CDR3 has 15 residues. V dropped 11 bases and J dropped 6; count of bases not matched to a gene: 12. The germline gives CDR1 SNHLY, CDR2 FYNNEI.

The chain has TRBV7-8 and TRBJ2-7; D possibly corresponds to TRBD1 (5 bases). CDR1 and CDR2 (germline): SGHVS, FQNEAQ. The V end was cut by 2 bases, the J end by 5 bases, with 10 bases between. The length of the CDR3 is 13 residues. The CDR3 sequence: CASSLLDRDEQYF. CDR3 nucleotide sequence: TGTGCCAGCAGCTTATTAGACAGAGACGAGCAGTACTTC.

This clone has a handful of counts. V and J are TRBV7-8 and TRBJ2-3, with D possibly matching TRBD2 (5 bases). The CDR3 contains 14 residues. CDR1 and CDR2 from the germline V gene are SGHVS and FQNEAQ. Trimming stripped 3 bases from V and 8 bases from J, with 15 bases between. CDR3 sequence: CASSFRVGEGTQYF. Here the CDR3 DNA reads TGTGCCAGCAGCTTTAGGGTGGGAGAGGGTACGCAGTATTTT. The full variable domain, rest sourced from reference TRBV7-8 and TRBJ2-3, is GAGVSQSPRYKVAKRGQDVALRCDPISGHVSLFWYQQALGQGPEFLTYFQNEAQLDKSGLPSDRFFAERPEGSVSTLKIQRTQQEDSAVYLCASSFRVGEGTQYFGPGTRLTVL.

V usage is TRBV6-5 and J usage is TRBJ2-2, with 8 bases fitting TRBD2. V trimming: 0 bases; J trimming: 7 bases; junction bases outside the gene matches: 4. CDR3 size: 15 residues. CDR1 and CDR2 from the germline V gene are MNHEY and SVGAGI. The CDR3 sequence: CASSYSTSVNGELFF. DNA for the CDR3: TGTGCCAGCAGTTACTCGACTAGCGTTAACGGGGAGCTGTTTTTT.